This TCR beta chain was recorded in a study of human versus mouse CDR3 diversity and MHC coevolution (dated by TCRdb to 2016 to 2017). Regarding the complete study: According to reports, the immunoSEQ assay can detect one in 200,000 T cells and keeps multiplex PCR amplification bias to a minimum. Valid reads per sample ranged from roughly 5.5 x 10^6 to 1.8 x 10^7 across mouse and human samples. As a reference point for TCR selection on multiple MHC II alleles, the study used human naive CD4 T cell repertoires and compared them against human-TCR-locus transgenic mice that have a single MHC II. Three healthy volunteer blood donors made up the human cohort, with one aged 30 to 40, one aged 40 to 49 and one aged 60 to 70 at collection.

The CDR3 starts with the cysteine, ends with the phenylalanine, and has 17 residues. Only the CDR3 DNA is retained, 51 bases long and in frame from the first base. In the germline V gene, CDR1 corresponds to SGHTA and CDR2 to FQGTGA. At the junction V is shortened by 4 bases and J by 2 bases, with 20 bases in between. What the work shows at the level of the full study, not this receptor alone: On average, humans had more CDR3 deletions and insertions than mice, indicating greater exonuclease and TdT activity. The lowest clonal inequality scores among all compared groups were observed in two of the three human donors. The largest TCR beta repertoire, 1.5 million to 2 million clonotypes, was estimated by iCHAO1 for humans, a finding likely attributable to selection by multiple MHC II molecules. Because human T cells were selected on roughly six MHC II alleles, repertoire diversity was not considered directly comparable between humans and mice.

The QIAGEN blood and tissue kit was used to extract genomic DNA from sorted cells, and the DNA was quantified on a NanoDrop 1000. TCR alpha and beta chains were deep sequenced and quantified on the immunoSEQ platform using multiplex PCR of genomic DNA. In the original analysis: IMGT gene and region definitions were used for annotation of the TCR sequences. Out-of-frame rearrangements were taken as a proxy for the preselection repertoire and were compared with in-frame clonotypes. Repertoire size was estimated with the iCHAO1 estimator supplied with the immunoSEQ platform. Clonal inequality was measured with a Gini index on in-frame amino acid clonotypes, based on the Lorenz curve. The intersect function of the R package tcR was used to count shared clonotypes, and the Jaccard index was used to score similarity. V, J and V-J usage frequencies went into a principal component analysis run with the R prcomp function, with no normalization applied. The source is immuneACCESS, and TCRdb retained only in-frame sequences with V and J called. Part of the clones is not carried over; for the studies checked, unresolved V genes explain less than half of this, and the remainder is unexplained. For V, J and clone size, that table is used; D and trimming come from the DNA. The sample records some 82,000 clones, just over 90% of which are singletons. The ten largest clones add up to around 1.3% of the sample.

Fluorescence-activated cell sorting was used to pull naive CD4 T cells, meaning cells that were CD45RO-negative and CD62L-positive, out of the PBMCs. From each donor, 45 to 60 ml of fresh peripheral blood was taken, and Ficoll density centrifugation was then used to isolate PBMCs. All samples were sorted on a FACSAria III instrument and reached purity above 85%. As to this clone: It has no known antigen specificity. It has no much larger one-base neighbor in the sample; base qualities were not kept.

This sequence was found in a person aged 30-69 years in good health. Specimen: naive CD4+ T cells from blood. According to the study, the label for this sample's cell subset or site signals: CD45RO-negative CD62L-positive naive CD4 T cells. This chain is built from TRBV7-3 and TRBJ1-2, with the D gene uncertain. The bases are TGTGCCAGCAGCTCCGCTGGAGGAGATACCTTAAACTATGGCTACACCTTC. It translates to CASSSAGGDTLNYGYTF. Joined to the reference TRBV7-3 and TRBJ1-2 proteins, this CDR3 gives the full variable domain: GAGVSQTPSNKVTEKGKYVELRCDPISGHTALYWYRQSLGQGPEFLIYFQGTGAADDSGLPNDRFFAVRPEGSVSTLKIQRTERGDSAVYLCASSSAGGDTLNYGYTFGSGTRLTVV.